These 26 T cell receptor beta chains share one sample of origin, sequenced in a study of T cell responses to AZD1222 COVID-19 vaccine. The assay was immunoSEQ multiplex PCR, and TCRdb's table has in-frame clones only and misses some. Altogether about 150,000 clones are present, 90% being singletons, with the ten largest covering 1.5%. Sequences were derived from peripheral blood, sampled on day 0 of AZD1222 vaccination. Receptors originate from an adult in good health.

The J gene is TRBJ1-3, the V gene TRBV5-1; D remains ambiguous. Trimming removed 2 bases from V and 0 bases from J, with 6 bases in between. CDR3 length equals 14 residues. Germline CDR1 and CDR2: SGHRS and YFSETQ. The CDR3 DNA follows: TGCGCCAGCAGCTTCGACACCTCTGGAAACACCATATATTTT. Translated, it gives CASSFDTSGNTIYF.

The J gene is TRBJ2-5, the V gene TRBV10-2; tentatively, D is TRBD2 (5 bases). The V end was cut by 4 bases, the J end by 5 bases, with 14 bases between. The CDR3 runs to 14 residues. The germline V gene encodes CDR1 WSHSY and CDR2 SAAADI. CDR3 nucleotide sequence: TGCGCCAGCAGTGGGACTCCGTCGGGCGAGACCCAGTACTTC. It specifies CASSGTPSGETQYF.

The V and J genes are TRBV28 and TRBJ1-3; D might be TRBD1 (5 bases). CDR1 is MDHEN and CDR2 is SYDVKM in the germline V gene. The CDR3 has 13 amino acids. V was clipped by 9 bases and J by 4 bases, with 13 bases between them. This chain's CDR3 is CASQSGQGNTIYF. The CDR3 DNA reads TGTGCCAGTCAATCGGGGCAGGGAAACACCATATATTTT.

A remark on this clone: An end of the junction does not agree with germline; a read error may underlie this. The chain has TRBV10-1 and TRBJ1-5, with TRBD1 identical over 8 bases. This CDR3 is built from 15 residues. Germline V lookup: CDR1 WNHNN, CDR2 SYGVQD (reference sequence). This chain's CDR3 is CASSGDRSLNKPQHF. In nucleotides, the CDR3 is TGCGCCAGCAGTGGGGACAGGAGCCTCAATAAGCCCCAGCATTTT.

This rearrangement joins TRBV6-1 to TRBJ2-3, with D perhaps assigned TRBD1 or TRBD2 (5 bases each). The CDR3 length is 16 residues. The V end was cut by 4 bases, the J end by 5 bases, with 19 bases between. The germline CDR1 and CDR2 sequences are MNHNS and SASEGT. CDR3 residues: CASSVDPGPGGDTQYF. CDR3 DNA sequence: TGTGCCAGCAGTGTAGACCCGGGACCTGGGGGAGATACGCAGTATTTT.

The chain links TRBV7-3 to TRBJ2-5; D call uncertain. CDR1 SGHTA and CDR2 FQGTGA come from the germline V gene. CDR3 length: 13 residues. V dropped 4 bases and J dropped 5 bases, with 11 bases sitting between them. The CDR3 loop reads CASSSLPGETQYF. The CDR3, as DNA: TGTGCCAGCAGCTCTCTCCCCGGGGAGACCCAGTACTTC.

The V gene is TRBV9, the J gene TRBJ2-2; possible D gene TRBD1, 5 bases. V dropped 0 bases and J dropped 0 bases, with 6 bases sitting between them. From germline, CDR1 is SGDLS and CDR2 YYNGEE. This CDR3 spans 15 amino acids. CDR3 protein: CASSVAGSNTGELFF. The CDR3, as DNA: TGTGCCAGCAGCGTAGCAGGGTCGAACACCGGGGAGCTGTTTTTT.

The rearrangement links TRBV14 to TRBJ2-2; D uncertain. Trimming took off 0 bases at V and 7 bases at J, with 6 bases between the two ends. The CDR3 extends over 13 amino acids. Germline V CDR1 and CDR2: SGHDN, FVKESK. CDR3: CASSQDFVGELFF. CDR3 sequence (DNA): TGTGCCAGCAGCCAAGATTTTGTCGGGGAGCTGTTTTTT.

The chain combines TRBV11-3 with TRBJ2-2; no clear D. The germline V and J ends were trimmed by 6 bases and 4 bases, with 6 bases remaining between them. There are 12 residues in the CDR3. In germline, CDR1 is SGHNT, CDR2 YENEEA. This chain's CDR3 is CASSGSTGELFF. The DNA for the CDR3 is TGTGCCAGCAGTGGTAGCACCGGGGAGCTGTTTTTT.

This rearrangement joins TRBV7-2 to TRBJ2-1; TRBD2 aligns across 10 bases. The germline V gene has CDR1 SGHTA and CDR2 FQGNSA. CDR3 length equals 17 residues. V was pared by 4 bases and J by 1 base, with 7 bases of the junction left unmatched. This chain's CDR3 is CASSYRTSGLSYNEQFF. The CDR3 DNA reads TGTGCCAGCAGCTACAGGACTAGCGGCCTGTCCTACAATGAGCAGTTCTTC.

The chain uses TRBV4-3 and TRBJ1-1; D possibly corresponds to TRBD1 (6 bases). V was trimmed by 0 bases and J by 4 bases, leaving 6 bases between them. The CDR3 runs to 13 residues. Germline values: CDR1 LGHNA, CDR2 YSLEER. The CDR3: CASSQEQGTEAFF. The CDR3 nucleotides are TGCGCCAGCAGCCAAGAACAGGGCACTGAAGCTTTCTTT.

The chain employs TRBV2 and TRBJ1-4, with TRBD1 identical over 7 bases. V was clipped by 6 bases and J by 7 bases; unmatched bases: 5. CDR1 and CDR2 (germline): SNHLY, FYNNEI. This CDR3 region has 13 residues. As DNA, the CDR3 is TGTGCCAGCAGGGAGGGGGCAACTGAAAAACTGTTTTTT. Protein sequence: CASREGATEKLFF.

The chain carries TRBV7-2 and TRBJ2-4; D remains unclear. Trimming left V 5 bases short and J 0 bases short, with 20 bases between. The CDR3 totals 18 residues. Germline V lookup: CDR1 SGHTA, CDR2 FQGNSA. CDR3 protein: CASSPLSTQLPAKNIQYF. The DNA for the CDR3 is TGTGCCAGCAGCCCCCTCTCCACGCAATTGCCAGCCAAAAACATTCAGTACTTC.

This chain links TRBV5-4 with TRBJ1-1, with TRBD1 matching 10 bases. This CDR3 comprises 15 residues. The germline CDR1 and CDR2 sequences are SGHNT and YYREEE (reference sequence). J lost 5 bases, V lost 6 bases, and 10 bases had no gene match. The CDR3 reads CASNTGTGVRTEAFF. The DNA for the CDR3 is TGTGCCAGCAATACCGGGACAGGGGTGAGGACTGAAGCTTTCTTT.

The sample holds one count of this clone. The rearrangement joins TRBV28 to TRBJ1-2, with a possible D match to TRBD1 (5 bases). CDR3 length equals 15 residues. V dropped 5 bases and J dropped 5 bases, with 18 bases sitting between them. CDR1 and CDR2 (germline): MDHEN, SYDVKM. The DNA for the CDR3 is TGTGCCAGCAGTGGAGGATATTTTGGGGGTTATGGCTACACCTTC. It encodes CASSGGYFGGYGYTF.

As DNA, the CDR3 is TGTGCCAGCAGCGCGTCGACAGTGTGGAACACTGAAGCTTTCTTT. Protein product: CASSASTVWNTEAFF. This chain uses TRBV9 with TRBJ1-1; perhaps TRBD1 as D (5 bases). Deletions cut 3 bases from V and 1 base from J, with 13 bases between. Germline V gene lookup returns CDR1 SGDLS and CDR2 YYNGEE. The CDR3 is made up of 15 amino acids.

CDR3 residues: CASSFGRSLRDTQYF. CDR3 sequence (DNA): TGCGCCAGCAGCTTCGGGCGGAGCCTAAGAGATACGCAGTATTTT. J is TRBJ2-3 and V is TRBV5-1, with D uncertain. The V and J ends lost 2 bases and 5 bases respectively, with 15 bases between them. The CDR3 extends over 15 amino acids. Germline CDR1 SGHRS, CDR2 YFSETQ.

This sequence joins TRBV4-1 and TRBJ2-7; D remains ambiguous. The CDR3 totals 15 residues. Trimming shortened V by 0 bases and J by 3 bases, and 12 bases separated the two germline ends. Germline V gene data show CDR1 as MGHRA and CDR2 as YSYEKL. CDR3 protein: CASSQDPTASYEQYF. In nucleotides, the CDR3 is TGCGCCAGCAGCCAAGATCCCACAGCGAGCTACGAGCAGTACTTC.

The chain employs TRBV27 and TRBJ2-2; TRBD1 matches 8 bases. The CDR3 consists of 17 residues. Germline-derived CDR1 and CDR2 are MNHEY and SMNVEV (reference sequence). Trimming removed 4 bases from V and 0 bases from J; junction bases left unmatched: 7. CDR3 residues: CASSSRTGPSNTGELFF. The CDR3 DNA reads TGTGCCAGCAGTTCTCGGACAGGGCCCTCGAACACCGGGGAGCTGTTTTTT.

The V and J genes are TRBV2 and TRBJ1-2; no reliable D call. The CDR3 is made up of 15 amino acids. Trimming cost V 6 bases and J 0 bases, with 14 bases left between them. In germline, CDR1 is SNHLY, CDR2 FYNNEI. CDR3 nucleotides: TGTGCCAGCAGCGCGGGAAGACTGACTAACTATGGCTACACCTTC. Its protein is CASSAGRLTNYGYTF. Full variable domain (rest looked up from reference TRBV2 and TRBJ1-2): EPEVTQTPSHQVTQMGQEVILRCVPISNHLYFYWYRQILGQKVEFLVSFYNNEISEKSEIFDDQFSVERPDGSNFTLKIRSTKLEDSAMYFCASSAGRLTNYGYTFGSGTRLTVV.

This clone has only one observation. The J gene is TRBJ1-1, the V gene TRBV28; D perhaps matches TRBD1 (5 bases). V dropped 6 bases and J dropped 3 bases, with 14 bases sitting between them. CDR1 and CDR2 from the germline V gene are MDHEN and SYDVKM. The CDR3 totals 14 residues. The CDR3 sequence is CASRPDNSYTEAFF. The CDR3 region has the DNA TGTGCCAGCAGGCCGGACAACTCCTACACTGAAGCTTTCTTT.

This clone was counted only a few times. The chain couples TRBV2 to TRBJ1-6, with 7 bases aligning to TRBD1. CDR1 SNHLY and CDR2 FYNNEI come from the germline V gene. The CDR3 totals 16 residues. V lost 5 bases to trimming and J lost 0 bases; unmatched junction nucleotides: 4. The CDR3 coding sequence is TGTGCCAGCAGTTCAGGGGGGAGCTCCTATAATTCACCCCTCCACTTT. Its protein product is CASSSGGSSYNSPLHF.

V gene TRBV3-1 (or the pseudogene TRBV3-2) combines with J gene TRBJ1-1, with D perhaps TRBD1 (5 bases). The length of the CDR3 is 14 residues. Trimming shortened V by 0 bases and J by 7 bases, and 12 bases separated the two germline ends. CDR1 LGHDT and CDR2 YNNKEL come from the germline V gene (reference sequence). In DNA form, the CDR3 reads TGTGCCAGCAGCCAAGATCGGGGGGTGGTTGAAGCTTTCTTT. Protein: CASSQDRGVVEAFF.

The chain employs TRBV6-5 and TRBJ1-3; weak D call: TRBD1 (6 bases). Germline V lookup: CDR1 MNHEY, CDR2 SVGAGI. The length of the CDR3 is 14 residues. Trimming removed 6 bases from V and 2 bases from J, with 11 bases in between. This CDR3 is CASRGTPTGNTIYF. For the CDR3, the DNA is TGTGCCAGCAGAGGGACACCCACTGGAAACACCATATATTTT.

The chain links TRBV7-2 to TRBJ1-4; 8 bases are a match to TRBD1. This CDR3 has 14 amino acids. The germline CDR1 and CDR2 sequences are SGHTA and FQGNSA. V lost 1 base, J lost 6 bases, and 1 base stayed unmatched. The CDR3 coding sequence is TGTGCCAGCAGCTTAGAGACAGGGGATGAAAAACTGTTTTTT. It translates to CASSLETGDEKLFF.

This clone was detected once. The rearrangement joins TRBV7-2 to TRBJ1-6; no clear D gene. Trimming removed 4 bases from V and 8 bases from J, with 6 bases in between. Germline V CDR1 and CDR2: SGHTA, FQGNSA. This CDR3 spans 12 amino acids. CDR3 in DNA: TGTGCCAGCAGCTATTCCCATTCACCCCTCCACTTT. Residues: CASSYSHSPLHF.